One sample yielded the 12 T cell receptor beta chains listed below, sequenced in a study of shared clonotypes between healthy human individuals. Only in-frame clones appear in the TCRdb table, and some are missing; sequencing was by immunoSEQ multiplex PCR. Among over 2 million clones listed, 85% to 95% were seen once. The source material was naive CD4+ T cells from PBMCs. Subset of the sample: CD45RA+ positively selected. The receptors stem from a young man in good health. Some clones in this sample may be carry-over from other donors' samples.

CDR3 sequence (DNA): TGCGCCAGCAGCCCAGGGGGCGCGAGTGGCTACACCTTC. This translates into CASSPGGASGYTF. The chain joins TRBV5-1 to TRBJ1-2; 8 bases match TRBD1. This CDR3 spans 13 amino acids. The V gene's germline CDR1 is SGHRS and CDR2 YFSETQ. V dropped 4 bases and J dropped 7; count of bases not matched to a gene: 6.

This chain links TRBV10-2 with TRBJ2-5; D is undetermined. The CDR3 extends over 13 amino acids. The V end lost 0 bases, the J end lost 4 bases, and 6 bases lay between the germline ends. Germline CDR1 WSHSY, CDR2 SAAADI. CDR3 sequence reads: CASSESHVETQYF. As DNA, the CDR3 is TGCGCCAGCAGTGAGTCCCACGTAGAGACCCAGTACTTC.

The V call is TRBV5-1, the J call TRBJ2-2, with D perhaps TRBD1 (6 bases). Germline CDR1 and CDR2: SGHRS and YFSETQ. V was shortened by 4 bases and J by 5 bases, with 15 bases between the two germline ends. CDR3 length: 15 amino acids. CDR3 region: CASSPLRGPTGELFF. DNA of the CDR3: TGCGCCAGCAGCCCCCTCAGGGGTCCTACCGGGGAGCTGTTTTTT.

The chain is built from TRBV4-3 and TRBJ1-4; D gene unclear. The CDR3 totals 16 residues. CDR1 LGHNA and CDR2 YSLEER come from the germline V gene. Trimming took off 0 bases at V and 2 bases at J, with 10 bases between the two ends. CDR3 sequence (DNA): TGCGCCAGCAGCCAAGATTCCGGGCAGACTAATGAAAAACTGTTTTTT. Translated: CASSQDSGQTNEKLFF.

The rearrangement uses TRBV27 and TRBJ2-5; D not certain. The length of the CDR3 is 15 residues. V was clipped by 3 bases and J by 0 bases, with 11 bases between them. CDR1 and CDR2 (germline): MNHEY, SMNVEV (reference sequence). This chain's CDR3 is CASSFFDGDQETQYF. The CDR3 nucleotides read TGTGCCAGCAGTTTTTTCGACGGAGACCAAGAGACCCAGTACTTC.

About this clone: The same CDR3 arises from other DNA sequences in this sample as well. The chain links TRBV11-2 to TRBJ2-1; D is undetermined. This CDR3 contains 12 residues. V was trimmed by 0 bases and J by 10 bases, leaving 7 bases between them. CDR1 and CDR2 (germline): SGHAT, FQNNGV. The CDR3 reads CASSLDGGEQFF. The CDR3 nucleotides are TGTGCCAGCAGCTTAGATGGTGGGGAGCAGTTCTTC.

The chain is built from TRBV6-5 and TRBJ2-7; 13 nucleotides agree with TRBD2. This CDR3 is 15 amino acids long. Unmatched junction bases numbered 3, after V lost 5 bases and J lost 2 bases. Per germline, CDR1 MNHEY and CDR2 SVGAGI. The CDR3 protein is CASSRTSGSPYEQYF. CDR3 in DNA: TGTGCCAGCAGTCGGACTAGCGGGAGCCCCTACGAGCAGTACTTC.

The chain combines TRBV2 with TRBJ2-7; D unresolved. V shed 7 bases and J shed 0 bases, with 7 bases lying between them. Germline CDR1 is SNHLY and CDR2 is FYNNEI. This CDR3 is built from 12 residues. This CDR3 is CASNPDSYEQYF. Written as DNA, the CDR3 is TGTGCCAGCAACCCCGACTCCTACGAGCAGTACTTC. The whole variable domain, filled in from reference TRBV2 and TRBJ2-7, reads EPEVTQTPSHQVTQMGQEVILRCVPISNHLYFYWYRQILGQKVEFLVSFYNNEISEKSEIFDDQFSVERPDGSNFTLKIRSTKLEDSAMYFCASNPDSYEQYFGPGTRLTVT.

The chain joins TRBV7-9 to TRBJ1-4, with D maybe TRBD1 (6 bases). This CDR3 is 15 amino acids long. The germline V gene has CDR1 SEHNR and CDR2 FQNEAQ (reference sequence). Trimming shortened V by 5 bases and J by 7 bases, and 17 bases separated the two germline ends. The CDR3 coding sequence is TGTGCCAGCAGCCAAGCGGGGGGCGCGGGTGAAAAACTGTTTTTT. It codes for CASSQAGGAGEKLFF.

Remarks on this clone: Other DNA sequences from this sample encode an identical CDR3 as well. The chain recombines TRBV7-3 with TRBJ1-3; 7 bases match TRBD1. This CDR3 is built from 14 residues. The V gene's germline CDR1 is SGHTA and CDR2 FQGTGA. J was trimmed by 4 bases and V by 5 bases; bases with no gene match: 5. The CDR3 bases are TGTGCCAGCAGCCCAGGGGGATCCGGAAACACCATATATTTT. Its translation: CASSPGGSGNTIYF.

The chain carries TRBV29-1 and TRBJ1-1, with D hard to call. V was shortened by 4 bases and J by 1 base, with 16 bases between the two germline ends. From germline, CDR1 is SQVTM and CDR2 ANQGSEA. The CDR3 covers 15 residues. The CDR3: CSVGSSWAPNTEAFF. Written as DNA, the CDR3 is TGCAGCGTTGGAAGTTCGTGGGCGCCGAACACTGAAGCTTTCTTT.

V usage is TRBV4-1 and J usage is TRBJ1-3, with no clear D. V gave up 1 base and J gave up 0 bases, with 10 bases separating them. The germline gives CDR1 MGHRA, CDR2 YSYEKL. The CDR3 loop spans 16 amino acids. CDR3 amino acids: CASSQGWASSGNTIYF. CDR3 nucleotide sequence: TGCGCCAGCAGCCAAGGGTGGGCCTCCTCTGGAAACACCATATATTTT.